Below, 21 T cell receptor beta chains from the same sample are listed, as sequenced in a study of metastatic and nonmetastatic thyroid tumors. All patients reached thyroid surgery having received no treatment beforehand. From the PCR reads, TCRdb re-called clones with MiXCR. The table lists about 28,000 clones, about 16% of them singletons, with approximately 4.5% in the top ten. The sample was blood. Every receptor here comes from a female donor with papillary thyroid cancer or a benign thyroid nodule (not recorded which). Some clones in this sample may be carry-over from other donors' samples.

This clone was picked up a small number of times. CDR3 residues: CASSSVGDGGDGQYF. In nucleotides, the CDR3 is TGTGCCAGCAGTTCCGTAGGGGACGGAGGGGACGGGCAGTACTTC. V and J are TRBV2 and TRBJ2-7, with a tentative D call TRBD2 (6 bases). Deletions cut 5 bases from V and 9 bases from J, with 23 bases between. The CDR3 is made up of 15 amino acids. Looked up from germline, CDR1 is SNHLY and CDR2 is FYNNEI. The full variable domain, with the rest looked up from reference TRBV2 and TRBJ2-7, is EPEVTQTPSHQVTQMGQEVILRCVPISNHLYFYWYRQILGQKVEFLVSFYNNEISEKSEIFDDQFSVERPDGSNFTLKIRSTKLEDSAMYFCASSSVGDGGDGQYFGPGTRLTVT.

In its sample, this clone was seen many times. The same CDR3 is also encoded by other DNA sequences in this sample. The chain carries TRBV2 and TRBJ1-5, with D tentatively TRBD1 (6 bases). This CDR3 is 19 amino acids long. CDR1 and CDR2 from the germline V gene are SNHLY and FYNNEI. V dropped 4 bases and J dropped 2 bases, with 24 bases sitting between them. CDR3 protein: CASSGFHEGEGYGNQPQHF. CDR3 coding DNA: TGTGCCAGCAGTGGTTTCCATGAGGGGGAGGGGTACGGCAATCAGCCCCAGCATTTT.

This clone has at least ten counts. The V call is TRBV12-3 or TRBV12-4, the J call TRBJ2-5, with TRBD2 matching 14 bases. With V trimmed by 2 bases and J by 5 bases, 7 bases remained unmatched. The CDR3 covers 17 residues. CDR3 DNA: TGTGCCAGCAGTTTAAGACTAGCGGGGGGGCCTGGGGAGACCCAGTACTTC. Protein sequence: CASSLRLAGGPGETQYF.

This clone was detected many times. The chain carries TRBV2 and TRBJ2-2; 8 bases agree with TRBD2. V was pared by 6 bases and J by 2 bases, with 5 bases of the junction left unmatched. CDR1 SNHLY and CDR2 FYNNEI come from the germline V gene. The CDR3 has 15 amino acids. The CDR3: CASRGLASNTGELFF. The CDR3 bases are TGTGCCAGCAGAGGACTAGCTTCTAACACCGGGGAGCTGTTTTTT.

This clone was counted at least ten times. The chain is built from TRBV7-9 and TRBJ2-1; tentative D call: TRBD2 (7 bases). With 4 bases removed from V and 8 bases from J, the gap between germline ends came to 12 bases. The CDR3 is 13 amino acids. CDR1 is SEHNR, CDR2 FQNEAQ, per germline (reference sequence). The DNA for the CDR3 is TGTGCCAGCAGCTGGACTAGGGGGTATGAGCAGTTCTTC. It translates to CASSWTRGYEQFF.

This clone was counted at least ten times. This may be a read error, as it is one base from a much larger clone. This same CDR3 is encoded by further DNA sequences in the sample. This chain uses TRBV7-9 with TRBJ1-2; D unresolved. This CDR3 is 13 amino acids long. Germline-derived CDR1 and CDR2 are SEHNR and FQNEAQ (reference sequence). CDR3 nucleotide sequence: TGCGCCAGCAGCTTAGGGCAGGCAGATGGCTACACCTTC. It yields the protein CASSLGQADGYTF.

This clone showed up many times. CDR3 sequence: CATSDLRQKNTEAFF. The CDR3 DNA is TGTGCCACCAGTGATTTGCGACAAAAGAACACTGAAGCTTTCTTT. The J gene is TRBJ1-1, the V gene TRBV24-1; D is ambiguous. The CDR3 is made up of 15 amino acids. Germline V gives CDR1 KGHDR, CDR2 SFDVKD. V was cut by 0 bases and J by 1 base, with 8 bases left in between.

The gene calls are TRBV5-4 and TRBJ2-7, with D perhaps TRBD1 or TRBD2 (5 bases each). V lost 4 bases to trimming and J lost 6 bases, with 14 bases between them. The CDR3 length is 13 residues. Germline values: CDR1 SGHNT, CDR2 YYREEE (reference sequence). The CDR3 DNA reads TGTGCCAGCAGCCTCGGATGGGGGTCCGAGCAGTACTTC. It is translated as CASSLGWGSEQYF.

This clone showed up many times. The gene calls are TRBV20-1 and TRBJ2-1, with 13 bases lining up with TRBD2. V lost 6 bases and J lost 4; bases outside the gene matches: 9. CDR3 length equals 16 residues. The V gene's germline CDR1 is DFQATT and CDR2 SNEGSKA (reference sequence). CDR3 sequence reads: CSAHDRTSGGYNEQFF. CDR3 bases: TGCAGTGCGCACGACAGGACTAGCGGGGGATACAATGAGCAGTTCTTC.

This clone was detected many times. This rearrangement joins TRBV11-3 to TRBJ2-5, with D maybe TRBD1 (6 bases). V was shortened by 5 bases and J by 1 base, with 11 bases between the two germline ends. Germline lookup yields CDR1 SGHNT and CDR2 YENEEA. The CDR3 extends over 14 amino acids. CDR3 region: CASSQQGSQETQYF. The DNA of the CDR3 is TGTGCCAGCAGCCAACAGGGCAGCCAAGAGACCCAGTACTTC.

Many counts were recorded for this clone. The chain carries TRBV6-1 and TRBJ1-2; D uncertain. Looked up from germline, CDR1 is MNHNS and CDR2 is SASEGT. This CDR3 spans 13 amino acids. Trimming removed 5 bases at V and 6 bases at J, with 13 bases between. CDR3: CASSLTPEDGYTF. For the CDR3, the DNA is TGTGCCAGCAGTTTAACCCCCGAAGATGGCTACACCTTC.

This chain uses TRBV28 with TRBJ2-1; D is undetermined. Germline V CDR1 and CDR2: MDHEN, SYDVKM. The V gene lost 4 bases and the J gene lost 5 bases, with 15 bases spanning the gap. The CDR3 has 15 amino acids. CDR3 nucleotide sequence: TGTGCCAGCAGTTCCTGGATCCGGAAAAACAATGAGCAGTTCTTC. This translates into CASSSWIRKNNEQFF.

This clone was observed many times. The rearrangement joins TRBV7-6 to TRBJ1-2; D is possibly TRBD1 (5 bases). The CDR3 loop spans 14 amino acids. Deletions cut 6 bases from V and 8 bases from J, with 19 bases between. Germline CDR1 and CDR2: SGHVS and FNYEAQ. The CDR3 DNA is TGTGCCAGCAGGGGGTTAATAGGGACTCGGGGCTACACCTTC. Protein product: CASRGLIGTRGYTF.

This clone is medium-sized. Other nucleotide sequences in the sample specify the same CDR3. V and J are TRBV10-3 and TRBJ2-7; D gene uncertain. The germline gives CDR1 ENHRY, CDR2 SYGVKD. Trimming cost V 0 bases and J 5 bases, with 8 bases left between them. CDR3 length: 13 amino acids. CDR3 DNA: TGTGCCATCAGTGAGTCGAGAAAGAACGAGCAGTACTTC. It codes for CAISESRKNEQYF.

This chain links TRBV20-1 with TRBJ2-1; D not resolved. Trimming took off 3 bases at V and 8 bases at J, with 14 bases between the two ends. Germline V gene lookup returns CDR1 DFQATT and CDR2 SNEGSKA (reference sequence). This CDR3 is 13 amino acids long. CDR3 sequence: CSASFAGRDEQFF. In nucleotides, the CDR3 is TGCAGTGCTAGTTTTGCAGGACGGGATGAGCAGTTCTTC.

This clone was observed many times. CDR3 DNA sequence: TGTGCCAGCAGCTTATCGAAGTCTGGCGAGCAGTACTTC. Protein product: CASSLSKSGEQYF. The chain combines TRBV7-3 with TRBJ2-7; no definite D call. Between the trimmed V and J ends, which lost 2 bases and 6 bases, there was a span of 11 bases. CDR1 is SGHTA, CDR2 FQGTGA, per germline. This CDR3 has 13 amino acids.

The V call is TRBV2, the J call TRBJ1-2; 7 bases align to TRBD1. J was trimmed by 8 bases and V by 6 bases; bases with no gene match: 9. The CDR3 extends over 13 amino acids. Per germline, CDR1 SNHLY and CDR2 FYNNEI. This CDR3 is CASRVDRARGYTF. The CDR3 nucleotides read TGTGCCAGCAGGGTAGACAGGGCTCGGGGCTACACCTTC.

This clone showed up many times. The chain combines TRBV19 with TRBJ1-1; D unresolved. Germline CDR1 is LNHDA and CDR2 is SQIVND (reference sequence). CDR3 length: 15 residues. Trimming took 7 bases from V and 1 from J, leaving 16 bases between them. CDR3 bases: TGTGCCAGTAATGGCCGCTCCAGTGGGAACACTGAAGCTTTCTTT. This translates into CASNGRSSGNTEAFF.

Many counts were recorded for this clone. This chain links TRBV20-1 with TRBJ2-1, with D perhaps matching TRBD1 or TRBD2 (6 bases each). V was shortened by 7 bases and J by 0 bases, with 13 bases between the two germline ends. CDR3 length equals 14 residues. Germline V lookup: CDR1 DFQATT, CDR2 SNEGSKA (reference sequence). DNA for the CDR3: TGCAGTGGGGCCGGGGGCAGCTCCTACAATGAGCAGTTCTTC. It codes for CSGAGGSSYNEQFF.

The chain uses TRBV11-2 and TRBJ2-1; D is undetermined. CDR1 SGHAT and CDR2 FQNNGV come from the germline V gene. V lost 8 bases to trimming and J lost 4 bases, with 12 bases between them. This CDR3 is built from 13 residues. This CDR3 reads CASGSELYNEQFF. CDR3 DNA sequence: TGTGCCAGCGGCTCAGAGTTATACAATGAGCAGTTCTTC.

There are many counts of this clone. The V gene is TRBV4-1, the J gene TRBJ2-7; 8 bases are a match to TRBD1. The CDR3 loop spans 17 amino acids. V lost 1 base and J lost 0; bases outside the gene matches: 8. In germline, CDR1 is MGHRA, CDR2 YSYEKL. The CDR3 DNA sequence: TGCGCCAGCAGCCAAGGAAGCTGGACAGGGAGCTCCTACGAGCAGTACTTC. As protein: CASSQGSWTGSSYEQYF.